What follows is one T cell receptor beta chain and its context. This table comes from immunoSEQ multiplex PCR, and its TCRdb copy is limited to in-frame clones, with some not included. Of about 220,000 clones listed, roughly 94% were seen once; the top ten hold around 1.5%. These data come from a study of control samples from healthy donors and cancer patients. The V end lost 2 bases, the J end lost 2 bases, and 11 bases lay between the germline ends. Per germline, CDR1 SGHDT and CDR2 YYEEEE. CDR3 length: 14 residues. Input material: blood. The rearrangement joins TRBV5-6 to TRBJ2-7; D is perhaps TRBD1 or TRBD2 (5 bases each). This receptor was taken from a man in his fifties or sixties in good health. The CDR3 loop is CASSFPGRAYEQYF. The CDR3 DNA sequence: TGTGCCAGCAGCTTCCCGGGACGGGCCTACGAGCAGTACTTC. The full variable domain, rest sourced from reference TRBV5-6 and TRBJ2-7, is DAGVTQSPTHLIKTRGQQVTLRCSPKSGHDTVSWYQQALGQGPQFIFQYYEEEERQRGNFPDRFSGHQFPNYSSELNVNALLLGDSALYLCASSFPGRAYEQYFGPGTRLTVT.